This T cell receptor beta chain was documented in a study of blood T cells in healthy people across ages. Notes on the study in general: A strong correlation was seen between TCR beta diversity and naive T cell percentage.

The length of the CDR3 is 14 residues. With 6 bases removed from V and 0 bases from J, the gap between germline ends came to 8 bases. Germline assignment: CDR1 WSHSY and CDR2 SAAADI. In this sample, this clonotype turned up many times. Its antigen is not known. A sample-barcoded 5' primer and a J-beta primer mix were used in a second PCR of roughly 6 to 12 cycles. CDR3-containing paired-end reads numbering at least 2.5 million came from each sample. TCRdb reprocessed the 5' RACE reads via MiXCR and lists one record per CDR3 protein. The sample yields roughly 1,700,000 distinct CDR3 sequences, 28% seen once.

The sample was blood. This TCR derives from a woman aged 25 to 45 in good health. The V gene is TRBV10-2, the J gene TRBJ2-2; a possible D gene is TRBD1 (6 bases). CDR3 bases: TGCGCCAGCAGGGGACACTCGAACACCGGGGAGCTGTTTTTT. This codes for CASRGHSNTGELFF.